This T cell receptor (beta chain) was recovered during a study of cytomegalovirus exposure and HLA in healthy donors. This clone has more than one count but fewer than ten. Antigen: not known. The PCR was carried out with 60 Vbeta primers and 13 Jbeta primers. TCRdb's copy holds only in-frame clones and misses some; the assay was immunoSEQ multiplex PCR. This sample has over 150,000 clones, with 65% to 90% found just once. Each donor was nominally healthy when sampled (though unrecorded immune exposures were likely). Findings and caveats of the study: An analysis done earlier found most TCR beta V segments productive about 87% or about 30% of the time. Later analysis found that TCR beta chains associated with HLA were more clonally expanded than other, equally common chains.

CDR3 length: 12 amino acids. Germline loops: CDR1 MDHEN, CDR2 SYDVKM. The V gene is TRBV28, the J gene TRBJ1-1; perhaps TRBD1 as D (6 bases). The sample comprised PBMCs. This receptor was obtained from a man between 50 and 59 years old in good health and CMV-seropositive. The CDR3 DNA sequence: TGTGCGGCTGGGGGCGCGAACACTGAAGCTTTCTTT. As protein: CAAGGANTEAFF.